This T cell receptor beta chain was sequenced in a study of blood T cells in healthy people across ages. Study-wide findings and caveats: PBMCs that were unsorted prevented a conclusive naive versus antigen-experienced comparison.

CDR1 SQVTM and CDR2 ANQGSEA come from the germline V gene. Trimming cost V 6 bases and J 3 bases, with 14 bases left between them. The CDR3 runs to 13 residues. Then a second PCR, running roughly 6 to 12 cycles, was carried out with a sample-barcoded 5' primer and a J-beta primer mix. TCRdb analysed the 5' RACE reads with MiXCR anew, one entry per CDR3 protein. Of roughly 1,000,000 distinct CDR3 sequences listed, roughly a quarter are singletons. To note about this clonotype: Its antigen remains unidentified.

In addition, the sample was reused for a study of T cells of mothers and their children. That source reports: The whole RNA yield was converted to cDNA, approximately 1.6 ug per 15 ul. Unrelated mother-child pairs always had slightly, but never significantly, lower normalized overlap than related pairs.

The material sequenced was blood. The rearrangement uses TRBV29-1 and TRBJ1-2; possible D gene TRBD1, 6 bases. The receptor comes from a girl aged 2-10 years in good health. CDR3 amino acids: CSVGATADYGYTF. In nucleotides, the CDR3 is TGCAGCGTGGGGGCGACAGCGGACTATGGCTACACCTTC.